Each of the 24 T cell receptor beta chains below was sequenced from the same sample in a study of Ad26.COV2.S vaccination and SARS-CoV-2 variants. TCRdb's copy holds only in-frame clones and misses some; the assay was immunoSEQ multiplex PCR. The sample includes 500,000 or so clones, roughly 89% of them seen just once. Treatment here: some 20 received Ad26.COV2.S at low or high dose, single or two shots; about 5 received placebo; per-sample allocation not given. Vaccine and placebo recipients were sampled on day 63 after the first injection. The sample in question was peripheral blood, obtained in a trial of Ad26.COV2.S vaccine versus placebo. Receptor source: a person between 18 and 65 years old who received the Ad26.COV2.S COVID-19 vaccine or a placebo.

This chain uses TRBV30 with TRBJ1-4; D call uncertain. V lost 0 bases to trimming and J lost 4 bases, with 12 bases between them. The CDR3 runs to 15 residues. Germline V CDR1 and CDR2: GTSNPN, SVGIG (reference sequence). CDR3 DNA: TGTGCCTGGAGTGTTTATGCGTCCGATAATGAAAAACTGTTTTTT. Protein sequence: CAWSVYASDNEKLFF.

The chain is built from TRBV2 and TRBJ1-6; D is perhaps TRBD1 (6 bases). CDR1 is SNHLY and CDR2 is FYNNEI in the germline V gene. The CDR3 is made up of 14 amino acids. Trimming removed 6 bases at V and 10 bases at J, with 16 bases between. CDR3 sequence: CASRYSGAGSPLHF. CDR3 nucleotide sequence: TGTGCCAGCAGATACTCGGGGGCTGGATCACCCCTCCACTTT.

J is TRBJ2-3 and V is TRBV27; the match to TRBD2 covers 11 bases. V lost 2 bases to trimming and J lost 2 bases; unmatched junction nucleotides: 9. The CDR3 is made up of 18 amino acids. The germline CDR1 and CDR2 sequences are MNHEY and SMNVEV (reference sequence). CDR3 nucleotide sequence: TGTGCCAGCAGTTTAACATGGACTAGCGGGCCGTCCACAGATACGCAGTATTTT. Amino acids: CASSLTWTSGPSTDTQYF.

The V call is TRBV6-5, the J call TRBJ1-5, with TRBD1 identical over 7 bases. Germline assignment: CDR1 MNHEY and CDR2 SVGAGI. Trimming removed 7 bases from V and 7 bases from J; junction bases left unmatched: 10. The CDR3 is made up of 14 amino acids. Here the CDR3 reads CASITRGLGQPQHF. The DNA for the CDR3 is TGTGCCAGCATTACGAGGGGGCTTGGGCAGCCCCAGCATTTT.

The chain combines TRBV28 with TRBJ1-1; D is undetermined. There are 14 residues in the CDR3. Germline CDR1 reads MDHEN; CDR2 reads SYDVKM. Deletions cut 5 bases from V and 4 bases from J, with 14 bases between. The DNA of the CDR3 is TGTGCCAGCAGTCCTAGGGTGAAAAGCACTGAAGCTTTCTTT. Protein: CASSPRVKSTEAFF.

V is TRBV4-2 and J is TRBJ1-2; 7 positions agree with TRBD1. The trim removed 0 bases at V and 10 bases at J, leaving 8 bases unmatched. Per the germline V gene, CDR1 is LGHNA and CDR2 is YNFKEQ. This CDR3 spans 14 amino acids. Here the CDR3 reads CASSQEAGTVDYTF. CDR3 in DNA: TGTGCCAGCAGCCAAGAGGCTGGGACAGTCGACTACACCTTC.

This clone appeared once. This chain connects TRBV11-2 to TRBJ1-4; 8 bases match TRBD1. This CDR3 is 14 amino acids long. Germline V lookup: CDR1 SGHAT, CDR2 FQNNGV. The trim removed 3 bases at V and 5 bases at J, leaving 2 bases unmatched. The CDR3 DNA is TGTGCCAGCAGCTTGGACAGGGTAAATGAAAAACTGTTTTTT. Protein: CASSLDRVNEKLFF.

A single count supports this clone. The gene calls are TRBV5-1 and TRBJ1-1; 9 nucleotides match TRBD1. Trimming removed 4 bases from V and 6 bases from J; junction bases left unmatched: 13. Germline V lookup: CDR1 SGHRS, CDR2 YFSETQ. There are 16 residues in the CDR3. The CDR3 DNA is TGCGCCAGCAGCCGCGAAATGGTTGACAGGGGGTCTGAAGCTTTCTTT. Translated, it gives CASSREMVDRGSEAFF.

This chain joins TRBV19 and TRBJ1-6; possible D gene TRBD1, 5 bases. The germline CDR1 and CDR2 sequences are LNHDA and SQIVND (reference sequence). CDR3 size: 14 residues. Trimming took 5 bases from V and 13 from J, leaving 18 bases between them. CDR3 sequence (DNA): TGTGCCAGTAGTGAGGCGGGACTCCGGTTTCCCCTCCACTTT. It specifies CASSEAGLRFPLHF.

This clone has just one count. This rearrangement joins TRBV7-3 to TRBJ2-3, with 12 nucleotides matching TRBD2. V lost 2 bases, J lost 10 bases, and 1 base stayed unmatched. Germline loops: CDR1 SGHTA, CDR2 FQGTGA. CDR3 length: 13 residues. As DNA, the CDR3 is TGTGCCAGCAGCTTACTAGCGGGAGGGTCGCAGTATTTT. Its translation: CASSLLAGGSQYF.

The V call is TRBV10-3, the J call TRBJ2-1; D is unclear. Trimming took 2 bases from V and 4 from J, leaving 6 bases between them. This CDR3 is built from 13 residues. The V gene's germline CDR1 is ENHRY and CDR2 SYGVKD. The CDR3 loop reads CAISEIPYNEQFF. The CDR3 DNA is TGTGCCATCAGTGAGATACCGTACAATGAGCAGTTCTTC.

This clone was counted a few times. The CDR3 DNA follows: TGTGCCTGGGGAACTGCAGGGTATGGCTACACCTTC. This codes for CAWGTAGYGYTF. The chain combines TRBV30 with TRBJ1-2, with D tentatively TRBD1 (5 bases). Deletions cut 5 bases from V and 5 bases from J, with 12 bases between. Germline V lookup: CDR1 GTSNPN, CDR2 SVGIG (reference sequence). The length of the CDR3 is 12 residues. Filled out from reference TRBV30 and TRBJ1-2, the complete variable domain reads SQTIHQWPATLVQPVGSPLSLECTVEGTSNPNLYWYRQAAGRGLQLLFYSVGIGQISSEVPQNLSASRPQDRQFILSSKKLLLSDSGFYLCAWGTAGYGYTFGSGTRLTVV.

CDR3 bases: TGCAGCGTCTCAGGGAATTACGAGCAGTACTTC. Its translation: CSVSGNYEQYF. The genes are TRBV29-1 and TRBJ2-7, with D possibly TRBD1 on 5 matching bases. The CDR3 length is 11 residues. CDR1 and CDR2 from the germline V gene are SQVTM and ANQGSEA. Trimming took off 6 bases at V and 4 bases at J, with 10 bases between the two ends.

The sample holds a few counts of this clone. Other DNA sequences within the sample encode an identical CDR3. CDR3 coding DNA: TGTGCCATCGGGGGGGGGAATGAGCAGTTCTTC. Encoded protein: CAIGGGNEQFF. The rearrangement joins TRBV10-3 to TRBJ2-1; TRBD2 agrees at 7 bases. CDR3 size: 11 residues. From germline, CDR1 is ENHRY and CDR2 SYGVKD. V was clipped by 8 bases and J by 7 bases; unmatched bases: 2.

V gene TRBV5-5 combines with J gene TRBJ2-5; D not resolved. The CDR3 length is 14 residues. Trimming pared 6 bases from V and 7 bases from J, leaving 19 bases between. Germline assignment: CDR1 SGHKS and CDR2 YYEKEE (reference sequence). CDR3 sequence (DNA): TGTGCCAGCATACAAGGTAGCCCCGCCGGGACCCAGTACTTC. It translates to CASIQGSPAGTQYF.

The chain uses TRBV12-3 or TRBV12-4 and TRBJ2-7, with D possibly TRBD2 on 6 matching bases. The CDR3 totals 13 residues. V was cut by 6 bases and J by 4 bases, with 13 bases left in between. For the CDR3, the DNA is TGTGCCAGCAGCTTTAGCGGTACTTACGAGCAGTACTTC. It codes for CASSFSGTYEQYF.

The chain has TRBV29-1 and TRBJ2-1, with 8 bases aligning to TRBD1. CDR1 and CDR2 from the germline V gene are SQVTM and ANQGSEA. With 7 bases clipped from V and 4 bases from J, the junction kept 9 bases outside the gene matches. The CDR3 is 14 amino acids. The CDR3 sequence is CSAIRGLGYNEQFF. DNA of the CDR3: TGCAGCGCTATCAGGGGGCTCGGGTACAATGAGCAGTTCTTC.

The J gene is TRBJ2-1, the V gene TRBV3-1 (or the pseudogene TRBV3-2); tentatively, D is TRBD1 or TRBD2 (5 bases each). V lost 3 bases, J lost 7 bases, and 16 bases lay in between. Looked up from germline, CDR1 is LGHDT and CDR2 is YNNKEL (reference sequence). CDR3 size: 15 residues. The CDR3 DNA follows: TGTGCCAGCAGCCAGGGGACCAGCTGGCGGAATGAGCAGTTCTTC. Protein product: CASSQGTSWRNEQFF.

In its sample, this clone was seen once. The chain has TRBV6-5 and TRBJ1-1; D uncertain. With 10 bases removed from V and 6 bases from J, the gap between germline ends came to 18 bases. This CDR3 contains 13 residues. CDR1 MNHEY and CDR2 SVGAGI come from the germline V gene. CDR3 in DNA: TGTGCCACTATCGGTCCGGGTAACGCTGAAGCTTTCTTT. Translating it yields CATIGPGNAEAFF.

The V call is TRBV9, the J call TRBJ1-3; tentative D call: TRBD1 (6 bases). Trimming shortened V by 3 bases and J by 4 bases, and 17 bases separated the two germline ends. CDR1 is SGDLS and CDR2 is YYNGEE in the germline V gene. The CDR3 covers 16 residues. The CDR3 coding sequence is TGTGCCAGCAGCGCCCAAACAGGGCTGCCGGGAAACACCATATATTTT. The encoded protein is CASSAQTGLPGNTIYF. The variable domain in full, completed from reference TRBV9 and TRBJ1-3, reads DSGVTQTPKHLITATGQRVTLRCSPRSGDLSVYWYQQSLDQGLQFLIQYYNGEERAKGNILERFSAQQFPDLHSELNLSSLELGDSALYFCASSAQTGLPGNTIYFGEGSWLTVV.

This clone was counted only a few times. V usage is TRBV9 and J usage is TRBJ2-2; D uncertain. The CDR3 extends over 12 amino acids. Germline assignment: CDR1 SGDLS and CDR2 YYNGEE. The V gene lost 6 bases and the J gene lost 6 bases, with 9 bases spanning the gap. As DNA, the CDR3 is TGTGCCAGCAACGAACTATCCGGGGAGCTGTTTTTT. Residues: CASNELSGELFF. Together with reference TRBV9 and TRBJ2-2, the CDR3 gives the full variable domain: DSGVTQTPKHLITATGQRVTLRCSPRSGDLSVYWYQQSLDQGLQFLIQYYNGEERAKGNILERFSAQQFPDLHSELNLSSLELGDSALYFCASNELSGELFFGEGSRLTVL.

The V and J genes are TRBV6-5 and TRBJ2-7; 7 bases are a match to TRBD1. The CDR3 has 15 amino acids. J gave up 0 bases and V 7 bases, and 9 bases lay outside the gene matches. Germline V gives CDR1 MNHEY, CDR2 SVGAGI. This chain's CDR3 is CASIQRGQSSYEQYF. The CDR3 DNA reads as TGTGCCAGCATACAAAGGGGACAGAGCTCCTACGAGCAGTACTTC.

The chain is built from TRBV4-2 and TRBJ2-5; possible D gene TRBD2, 6 bases. The CDR3 is made up of 15 amino acids. V lost 1 base, J lost 3 bases, and 12 bases lay in between. CDR1 and CDR2 (germline): LGHNA, YNFKEQ. The CDR3 bases are TGTGCCAGCAGCCAAGGAGTAGCGGAGAAAGAGACCCAGTACTTC. This sequence encodes CASSQGVAEKETQYF.

The CDR3 is CASSQKSGTPYNEQFF. In nucleotides, the CDR3 is TGTGCCAGCAGCCAAAAGAGCGGGACCCCCTACAATGAGCAGTTCTTC. The chain combines TRBV6-2 or TRBV6-3 with TRBJ2-1; 7 bases line up with TRBD2. J was trimmed by 2 bases and V by 6 bases; bases with no gene match: 10. In germline, CDR1 is MNHEY, CDR2 SVGEGT. This CDR3 is built from 16 residues.